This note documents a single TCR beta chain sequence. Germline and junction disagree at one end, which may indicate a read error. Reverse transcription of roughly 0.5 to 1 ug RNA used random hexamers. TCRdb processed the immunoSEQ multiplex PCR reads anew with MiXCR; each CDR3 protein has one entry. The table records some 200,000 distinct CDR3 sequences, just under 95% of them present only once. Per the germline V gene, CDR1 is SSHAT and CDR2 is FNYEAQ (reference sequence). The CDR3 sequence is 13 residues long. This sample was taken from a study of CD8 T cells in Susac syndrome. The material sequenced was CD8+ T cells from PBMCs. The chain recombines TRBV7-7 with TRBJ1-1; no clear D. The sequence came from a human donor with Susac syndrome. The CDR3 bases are TGTGCTAGCAGCCTTGACTTGGGCACTGAAGCTTTCTTT. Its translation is CASSLDLGTEAFF. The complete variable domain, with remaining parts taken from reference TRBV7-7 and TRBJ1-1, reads GAGVSQSPRYKVTKRGQDVTLRCDPISSHATLYWYQQALGQGPEFLTYFNYEAQPDKSGLPSDRFSAERPEGSISTLTIQRTEQRDSAMYRCASSLDLGTEAFFGQGTRLTVV.